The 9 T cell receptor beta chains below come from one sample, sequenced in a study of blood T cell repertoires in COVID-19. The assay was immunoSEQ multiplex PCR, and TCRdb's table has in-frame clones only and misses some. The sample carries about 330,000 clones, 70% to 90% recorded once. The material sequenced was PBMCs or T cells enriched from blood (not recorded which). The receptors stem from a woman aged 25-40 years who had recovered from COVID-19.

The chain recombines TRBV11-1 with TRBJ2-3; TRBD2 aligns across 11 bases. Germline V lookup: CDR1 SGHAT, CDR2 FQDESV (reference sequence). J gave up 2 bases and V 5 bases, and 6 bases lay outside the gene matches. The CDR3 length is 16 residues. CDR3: CASSPLAGGNTDTQYF. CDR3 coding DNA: TGTGCCAGCAGCCCCTTAGCGGGGGGGAACACAGATACGCAGTATTTT.

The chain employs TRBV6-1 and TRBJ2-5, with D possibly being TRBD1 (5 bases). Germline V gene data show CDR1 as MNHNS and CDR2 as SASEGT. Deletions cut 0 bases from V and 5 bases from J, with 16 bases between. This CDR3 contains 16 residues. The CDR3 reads CASSEAETDLGETQYF. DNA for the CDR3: TGTGCCAGCAGTGAAGCCGAGACAGATCTAGGGGAGACCCAGTACTTC.

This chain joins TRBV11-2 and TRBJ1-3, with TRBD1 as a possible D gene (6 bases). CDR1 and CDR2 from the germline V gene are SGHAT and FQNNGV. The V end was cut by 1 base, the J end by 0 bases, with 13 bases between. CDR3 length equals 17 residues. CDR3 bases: TGTGCCAGCAGCTTAGGTTTTAGGACAGCCTCTGGAAACACCATATATTTT. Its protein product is CASSLGFRTASGNTIYF.

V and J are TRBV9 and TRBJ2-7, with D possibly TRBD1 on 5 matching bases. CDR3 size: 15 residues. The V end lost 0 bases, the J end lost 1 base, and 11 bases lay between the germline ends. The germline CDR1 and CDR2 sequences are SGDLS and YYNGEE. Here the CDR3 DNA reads TGTGCCAGCAGCGTAGGTGGGCAGGGATCCTACGAGCAGTACTTC. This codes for CASSVGGQGSYEQYF.

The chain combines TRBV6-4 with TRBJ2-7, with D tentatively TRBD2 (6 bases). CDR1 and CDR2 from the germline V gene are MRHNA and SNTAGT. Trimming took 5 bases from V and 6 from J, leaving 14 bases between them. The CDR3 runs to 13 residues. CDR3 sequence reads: CASSPPGGVEQYF. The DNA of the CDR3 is TGTGCCAGCAGTCCCCCCGGCGGGGTCGAGCAGTACTTC.

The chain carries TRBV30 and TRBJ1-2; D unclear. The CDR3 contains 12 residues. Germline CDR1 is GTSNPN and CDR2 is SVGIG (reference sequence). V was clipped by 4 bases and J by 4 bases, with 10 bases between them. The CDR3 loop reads CAWMGASYGYTF. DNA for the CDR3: TGTGCCTGGATGGGAGCTAGCTATGGCTACACCTTC.

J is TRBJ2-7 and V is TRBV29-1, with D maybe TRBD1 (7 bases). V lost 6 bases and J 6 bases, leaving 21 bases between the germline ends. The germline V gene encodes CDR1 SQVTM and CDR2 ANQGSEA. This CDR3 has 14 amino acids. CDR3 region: CSVEGGRGFSEQYF. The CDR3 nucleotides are TGCAGCGTCGAGGGGGGCAGGGGGTTTTCCGAGCAGTACTTC.

This CDR3 is CASTIEGRGEKLFF. CDR3 nucleotide sequence: TGTGCCAGCACCATAGAGGGGAGGGGTGAAAAACTGTTTTTT. V gene TRBV11-2 combines with J gene TRBJ1-4; possible D gene TRBD1, 5 bases. Trimming took off 7 bases at V and 7 bases at J, with 16 bases between the two ends. This CDR3 has 14 residues. Germline V gene sequence: CDR1 SGHAT, CDR2 FQNNGV.

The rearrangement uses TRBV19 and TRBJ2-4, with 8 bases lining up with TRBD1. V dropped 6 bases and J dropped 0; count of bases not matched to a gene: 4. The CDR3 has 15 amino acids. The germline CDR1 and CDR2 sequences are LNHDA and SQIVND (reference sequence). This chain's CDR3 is CASSLQGEAKNIQYF. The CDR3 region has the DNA TGTGCCAGTAGCTTACAGGGGGAAGCCAAAAACATTCAGTACTTC.